This T cell receptor beta chain was captured in a study of blood T cell repertoires in COVID-19. Whole-study context: COVID-19 samples from acute and convalescent phases originated in the United States, Italy and Spain.

Sequenced by immunoSEQ multiplex PCR; TCRdb stores in-frame clones only, minus some. The table includes about 110,000 clones, less than 85% detected once. This CDR3 comprises 15 residues. With V trimmed by 2 bases and J by 3 bases, 3 bases remained unmatched. Germline lookup yields CDR1 SGHDT and CDR2 YYEEEE. The sequencing sample was made of peripheral blood. The chain joins TRBV5-6 to TRBJ1-5; 9 positions agree with TRBD1. This TCR was sampled from a human donor in a cohort sampled during active or convalescent COVID-19. This CDR3 reads CASSLTGGINQPQHF. The CDR3 DNA reads as TGTGCCAGCAGCTTAACAGGGGGCATCAATCAGCCCCAGCATTTT.